The text below deals with one T cell receptor (beta chain). What it binds is unknown. This sample was included in a study of cytomegalovirus exposure and HLA in healthy donors. Looking at the study overall: There were 65 million to 85 million unique TCRs (from HLA-typed donors) in an early data release. Study results and limitations: Most TCR sequences proved rare, with some public TCRs found in many donors. Donors were assumed by presence/absence analyses to have roughly uniform sequencing depth.

Germline V lookup: CDR1 KGHSH, CDR2 LQKENI. Trimming cost V 4 bases and J 1 base; bases outside gene matches: 5. This CDR3 is built from 15 residues. The PCR used 60 Vbeta and 13 Jbeta primers. The protocol was immunoSEQ multiplex PCR, while the TCRdb copy is restricted to in-frame clones and leaves out a portion. The sample lists 140,000 to 150,000 clones; 65% to 90% were seen once. The sequence came from a woman in her thirties in good health and CMV-seronegative. The chain combines TRBV18 with TRBJ2-5, with 8 bases aligning to TRBD1. The source material was PBMCs. CDR3 residues: CASSQSGQAQETQYF. CDR3 bases: TGTGCCAGCTCACAATCGGGACAGGCCCAAGAGACCCAGTACTTC.